The 9 T cell receptor beta chains below all came from one sample that was sequenced in a study of T cell responses to AZD1222 COVID-19 vaccine. Here immunoSEQ multiplex PCR was the method, and the copy in TCRdb shows in-frame clones only, minus some. The profile shows 50,000 or so clones, around 90% of them singletons. The material sequenced was peripheral blood, taken on day 0 of AZD1222 vaccination. Every receptor here comes from an adult in good health.

The chain is built from TRBV21-1 and TRBJ1-2. TRBV21-1 is a known pseudogene. CDR3 length equals 14 residues. CDR3 sequence: CASSKRGPPYGYTF. The CDR3 bases are TGTGCCAGCAGCAAAAGAGGGCCCCCCTATGGCTACACCTTC.

This sequence joins TRBV7-8 and TRBJ2-7, with TRBD2 matching 12 bases. Trimming at V came to 3 bases and at J to 4 bases, leaving 4 bases not matched to a gene. Germline values: CDR1 SGHVS, CDR2 FQNEAQ. The CDR3 length is 15 residues. This CDR3 reads CASSFGLAGGYEQYF. Here the CDR3 DNA reads TGTGCCAGCAGCTTCGGGCTAGCGGGAGGGTACGAGCAGTACTTC.

This chain connects TRBV4-3 to TRBJ2-4, with TRBD1 as a possible D gene (5 bases). The germline V gene encodes CDR1 LGHNA and CDR2 YSLEER. V was clipped by 0 bases and J by 8 bases, with 23 bases between them. This CDR3 is built from 18 residues. In DNA form, the CDR3 reads TGCGCCAGCAGCCAAGATGTATCAGGGCACACGACTGTTCACATTCAGTACTTC. The encoded protein is CASSQDVSGHTTVHIQYF.

The chain employs TRBV27 and TRBJ1-2, with 10 positions matching TRBD1. The germline V gene encodes CDR1 MNHEY and CDR2 SMNVEV (reference sequence). The CDR3 sequence is 13 residues long. Losses at the gene ends were 5 bases for V and 8 bases for J; bases not matched to a gene: 5. CDR3 loop: CASSPDRGRGYTF. The CDR3, as DNA: TGTGCCAGCAGTCCCGACAGGGGGCGCGGCTACACCTTC.

This clone occurred once. The rearrangement links TRBV5-1 to TRBJ2-3; D is perhaps TRBD1 or TRBD2 (5 bases each). CDR1 and CDR2 (germline): SGHRS, YFSETQ. The germline V and J ends were trimmed by 0 bases and 2 bases, with 13 bases remaining between them. The CDR3 sequence is 16 residues long. The CDR3 bases are TGCGCCAGCAGCTTGGGGTCAGGGAGAAACACAGATACGCAGTATTTT. Translated, it gives CASSLGSGRNTDTQYF.

The chain joins TRBV20-1 to TRBJ2-1; D may be TRBD2 (6 bases). The CDR3 sequence is 12 residues long. CDR1 and CDR2 from the germline V gene are DFQATT and SNEGSKA (reference sequence). V lost 3 bases to trimming and J lost 9 bases, with 12 bases between them. The chain's CDR3 is CSASGGWAEQFF. The CDR3 DNA reads as TGCAGTGCTAGTGGAGGGTGGGCTGAGCAGTTCTTC.

The genes are TRBV9 and TRBJ1-6, with 7 nucleotides matching TRBD1. The V segment lost 3 bases and the J segment 7 bases; nucleotides outside the gene matches: 7. Germline-derived CDR1 and CDR2 are SGDLS and YYNGEE. The CDR3 covers 15 residues. In DNA, the CDR3 is TGTGCCAGCAGCGAAGGGACAGCAAGAAATTCACCCCTCCACTTT. It is translated as CASSEGTARNSPLHF.

The chain couples TRBV5-6 to TRBJ2-7; 11 bases agree with TRBD1. The length of the CDR3 is 16 residues. With V trimmed by 4 bases and J by 1 base, 7 bases remained unmatched. The germline CDR1 and CDR2 sequences are SGHDT and YYEEEE. CDR3 in amino acids: CASSAGTGGLSYEQYF. Here the CDR3 DNA reads TGTGCCAGCAGCGCCGGGACAGGGGGGCTATCCTACGAGCAGTACTTC.

The CDR3 DNA reads TGCGCCAGCAGCTTGGAGGGGGGCAGGGGCACTGAAGCTTTCTTT. It yields the protein CASSLEGGRGTEAFF. This chain links TRBV5-1 with TRBJ1-1; possible D gene TRBD1, 6 bases. V was clipped by 0 bases and J by 4 bases, with 13 bases between them. CDR1 is SGHRS and CDR2 is YFSETQ in the germline V gene. CDR3 length equals 15 residues. Full variable domain (rest looked up from reference TRBV5-1 and TRBJ1-1): KAGVTQTPRYLIKTRGQQVTLSCSPISGHRSVSWYQQTPGQGLQFLFEYFSETQRNKGNFPGRFSGRQFSNSRSEMNVSTLELGDSALYLCASSLEGGRGTEAFFGQGTRLTVV.